This record looks at one T cell receptor (beta chain) sequence and its context. This clonotype was seen ten or more times. This receptor's antigen is unknown. No per-base quality is available; no much larger clone lies one base away. The germline V gene provides CDR1 MGHDK and CDR2 SYGVNS. V is shortened by 0 bases, J by 4 bases, and the region joining them spans 14 bases. The CDR3 runs 16 residues from the cysteine to the phenylalanine. Solely the CDR3 DNA is kept, with 48 bases framed from the first base. The data derive from a study of molecular identifiers for immune sequencing clone quantification (dated by TCRdb to between 2017 and 2018). About the investigation overall: For a replicate experiment, RNA from around 20,000 or 100,000 naive CD8 T cells was divided into five aliquots, and four of the five aliquots were sequenced. The study was a methods study using CD8 T cells to benchmark molecular-identifier clustering-based TCR repertoire sequencing (MIDCIRS) and TCR RNA copy counting.

Libraries of naive CD8 T cells were generated from roughly 21,000 to 960,000 sorted cells, with 10%, 30% or 50% of the purified RNA used. On a BD FACSAria II, naive CD8 T cells were FACS-sorted as CD8+CD4-CCR7+CD45RA+ and collected into RLT Plus buffer. Roughly ten TCR copies' worth of Jurkat RNA were spiked into roughly 20,000-1,000,000 naive CD8 T cell samples to test detection sensitivity. Enrichment of CD8 T cells was performed with RosetteSep CD8+ T Cell Enrichment Cocktail and Ficoll-Paque, after which ACK red cell lysis was carried out. Receptor libraries were prepared by PCR. Sequencing relied on a NextSeq 500. Preparation of bulk TCR libraries followed a previously described approach, with the TCR primers listed in Table S5. Total RNA was purified with the Qiagen AllPrep DNA/RNA kit. Reads from multiple sequencing runs of the same library were pooled before analysis. As for how the authors treated the data: Reads were retained only if their TCR constant sequence matched exactly, and those retained reads were trimmed to 150 nt and grouped according to their 12-nt molecular barcodes. Within each barcode group, reads were sub-clustered at a 15% Levenshtein threshold, and quality-weighted consensus sequences were built per RNA molecule. Non-functional sequences were removed, as were lower-count sequences one edit away from another. Based on fitting two negative binomial distributions, any barcode sub-cluster with under 20% of the maximum read count was discarded. The public reads were run again by TCRdb, first through fastp at Q25 and then through MiXCR, and only productive beta chains were kept. Rows with a matching CDR3 protein are joined into one entry that keeps the most common DNA and genes. TCRdb, not the authors, supplied the V and J calls. This sample lists roughly 100,000 distinct CDR3 sequences; 30% to 45% were detected once. Together, the top ten hold about 9.7% of the sample.

Points the paper makes about the study in general: Spiked-in Jurkat TCR RNA (approximately 10 copies' worth), which is not part of the donor repertoire, was contained in the naive libraries. Modeling gave about three recovered TCR RNA copies per cell versus approximately 11 by digital PCR, implying 25% to 30% capture efficiency. When barcode sub-clustering was omitted, TCR diversity was inflated by chimeric consensus sequences, with chimeras reaching as high as 47%. Spiked-in Jurkat TCR RNA equivalent to a single cell was reported to be detectable even among over 800,000 naive CD8 T cells. In CMV-specific effector cells, over 97% of molecules were held by clones above 20 RNA copies, whereas under 1% of molecules were held by such clones in naive cells. The sizes of highly expanded clones could end up underestimated when identical TCR molecules share a barcode.

This TCR derives from a human donor in good health. Some libraries in this study had Jurkat cell RNA spiked in. The sequenced sample was naive CD8+ T cells from blood, with Jurkat cell RNA spiked in. This specimen's cell subset or site label, interpreted: FACS-sorted CD8+CD4-CCR7+CD45RA+ naive T cells. This chain is built from TRBV25-1 and TRBJ2-3; no D gene is confidently identified. The DNA reads as follows: TGTGCCAGCAGTGAATATGTGTCTACGTTATCAGATACGCAGTATTTT. Translated, this is CASSEYVSTLSDTQYF.